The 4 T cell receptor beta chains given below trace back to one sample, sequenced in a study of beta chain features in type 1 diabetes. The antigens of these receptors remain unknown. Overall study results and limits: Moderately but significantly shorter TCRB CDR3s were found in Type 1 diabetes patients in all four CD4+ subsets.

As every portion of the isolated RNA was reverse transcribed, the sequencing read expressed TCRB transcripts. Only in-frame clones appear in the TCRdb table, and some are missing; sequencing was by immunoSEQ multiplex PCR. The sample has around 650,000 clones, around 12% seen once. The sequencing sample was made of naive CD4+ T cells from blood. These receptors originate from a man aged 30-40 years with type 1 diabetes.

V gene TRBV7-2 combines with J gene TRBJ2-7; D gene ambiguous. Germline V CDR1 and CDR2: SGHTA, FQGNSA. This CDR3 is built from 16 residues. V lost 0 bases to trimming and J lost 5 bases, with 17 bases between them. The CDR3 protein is CASSLALTRPSDEQYF. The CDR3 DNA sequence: TGTGCCAGCAGCTTAGCCTTGACACGACCGTCCGACGAGCAGTACTTC.

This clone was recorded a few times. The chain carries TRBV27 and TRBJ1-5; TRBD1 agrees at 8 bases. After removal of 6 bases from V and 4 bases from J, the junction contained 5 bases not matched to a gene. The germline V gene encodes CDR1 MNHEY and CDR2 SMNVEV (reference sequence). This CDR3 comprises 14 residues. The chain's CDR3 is CASRAQGANQPQHF. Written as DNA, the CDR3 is TGTGCCAGCAGAGCTCAGGGGGCGAATCAGCCCCAGCATTTT.

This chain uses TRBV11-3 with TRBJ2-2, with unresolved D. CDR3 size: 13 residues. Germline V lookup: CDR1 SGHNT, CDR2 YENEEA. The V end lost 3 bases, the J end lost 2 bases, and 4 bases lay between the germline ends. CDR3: CASSFRNTGELFF. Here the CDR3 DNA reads TGTGCCAGCAGCTTTAGAAACACCGGGGAGCTGTTTTTT.

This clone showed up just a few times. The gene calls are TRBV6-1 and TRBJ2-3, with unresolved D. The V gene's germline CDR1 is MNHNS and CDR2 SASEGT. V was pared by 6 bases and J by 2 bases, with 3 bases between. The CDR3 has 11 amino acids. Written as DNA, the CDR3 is TGTGCCAGCAGGACCACAGATACGCAGTATTTT. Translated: CASRTTDTQYF.